This entry lists 20 T cell receptor beta chains sequenced from one sample in a study of T cells in Graves' hyperthyroidism and ophthalmopathy (dated by TCRdb to between 2018 and 2021). Receptor amplification or capture employed multiplex PCR. Sequencing took place on an Illumina HiSeq 2000. TCR beta CDR3 regions were amplified from RNA transcripts. For the first round of RT-PCR on the TCR CDR3, the HTBI primer set was used together with the Qiagen OneStep RT-PCR kit. The public sequencing data were trimmed at Q25 with fastp and processed into clonotypes with MiXCR by TCRdb, which kept only in-frame beta chains. Rows are unified per CDR3 protein, each entry keeping the most common DNA and genes. For this sample there are about 600,000 distinct CDR3 sequences; about 14% appear just once. The top ten clonotypes cover around 7% of the sample. The sample was blood. The source is a woman younger than 30 with Graves' ophthalmopathy.

This clonotype came up a few times. The chain combines TRBV27 with TRBJ1-3, with D unclear. The V gene lost 4 bases and the J gene lost 2 bases, with 12 bases spanning the gap. Germline CDR1 MNHEY, CDR2 SMNVEV (reference sequence). The CDR3 sequence is 15 residues long. The CDR3 reads CASSSLGTPGNTIYF. The DNA for the CDR3 is TGTGCCAGCAGTTCGCTGGGAACACCTGGAAACACCATATATTTT.

In this sample, this clonotype turned up a few times. A much larger clone lies one base from this, so it may be a read error. The DNA of the CDR3 is TGTGCTAGTGGGCCATCGTTTTGGCTACCCCTCCACTTT. Its translation is CASGPSFWLPLHF. The genes are TRBV12-5 and TRBJ1-6, with unresolved D. Germline CDR1 and CDR2: LGHNT and FRNRAP. The CDR3 has 13 amino acids. Trimming cost V 6 bases and J 12 bases, with 15 bases left between them.

The V gene is TRBV20-1, the J gene TRBJ2-2; 7 nucleotides match TRBD2. CDR3 length: 17 amino acids. Losses at the gene ends were 2 bases for V and 5 bases for J; bases not matched to a gene: 14. The germline V gene encodes CDR1 DFQATT and CDR2 SNEGSKA (reference sequence). The CDR3 region has the DNA TGCAGTGCTAGACCTCTCGGCGGGAGTAGGATGACCGGGGAGCTGTTTTTT. Protein product: CSARPLGGSRMTGELFF.

This clonotype was counted only a few times. The rearrangement links TRBV3-1 to TRBJ2-3; weak D call: TRBD1 (5 bases). The CDR3 runs to 16 residues. Trimming cost V 3 bases and J 4 bases, with 17 bases left between them. Germline CDR1 and CDR2: LGHDT and YNNKEL (reference sequence). The CDR3 nucleotides are TGTGCCAGCAGCCAGAGACAGAGTTTCCACCCAGATACGCAGTATTTT. Translation: CASSQRQSFHPDTQYF.

As to this clonotype: With a much larger clone just one base away, this may be a read error. This chain connects TRBV28 to TRBJ2-2, with D perhaps matching TRBD2 (5 bases). This CDR3 is 15 amino acids long. From germline, CDR1 is MDHEN and CDR2 SYDVKM. Here the CDR3 DNA reads TGTGCCAGCAGTTTGGGTGGGAGACGCGACGGGGAGCTGCTTTTT. Encoded protein: CASSLGGRRDGELLF.

In its sample, this clonotype was seen a few times. V gene TRBV5-6 combines with J gene TRBJ2-7, with a weak D call TRBD2 (5 bases). Germline-derived CDR1 and CDR2 are SGHDT and YYEEEE. The CDR3 has 16 residues. Trimming took off 1 base at V and 1 base at J, with 15 bases between the two ends. CDR3 in DNA: TGTGCCAGCAGCTTGTGGCCCGGCAGCGGTTCCTACGAGCAGTACTTC. This translates into CASSLWPGSGSYEQYF.

This clonotype showed up many times. CDR3: CASSTRIAANTEAFF. CDR3 in DNA: TGTGCCAGCAGCACCCGTATTGCGGCGAACACTGAAGCTTTCTTT. The chain recombines TRBV7-2 with TRBJ1-1; D is unresolved. The CDR3 extends over 15 amino acids. Trimming took 5 bases from V and 1 from J, leaving 14 bases between them. Germline CDR1 SGHTA, CDR2 FQGNSA.

V and J are TRBV10-3 and TRBJ1-4; no clear D. The CDR3 has 16 amino acids. The germline gives CDR1 ENHRY, CDR2 SYGVKD. Trimming took 3 bases from V and 3 from J, leaving 14 bases between them. The CDR3 sequence: CAISDTKGKANEKLFF. The CDR3 DNA reads TGTGCCATCAGTGATACAAAGGGTAAAGCTAATGAAAAACTGTTTTTT.

This clonotype was recorded a few times. The gene calls are TRBV7-2 and TRBJ2-7; 10 bases map to TRBD2. V was clipped by 5 bases and J by 3 bases; unmatched bases: 7. This CDR3 has 15 residues. Germline V gene data show CDR1 as SGHTA and CDR2 as FQGNSA. CDR3 DNA sequence: TGTGCCAGCAGCAAGGGGGGACTAGCGATCTACGAGCAGTACTTC. Its protein product is CASSKGGLAIYEQYF.

This clonotype was seen repeatedly, ten times or more. The chain is built from TRBV7-8 and TRBJ2-7; a weak D match, TRBD2 (7 bases). The CDR3 sequence is 15 residues long. Deletions cut 0 bases from V and 4 bases from J, with 13 bases between. The germline V gene encodes CDR1 SGHVS and CDR2 FQNEAQ. The chain's CDR3 is CASSLAGRGSYEQYF. CDR3 nucleotides: TGTGCCAGCAGCTTAGCGGGGAGGGGGTCTTACGAGCAGTACTTC.

This clonotype was seen at least ten times. The V gene is TRBV6-6, the J gene TRBJ1-6; D unresolved. This CDR3 comprises 15 residues. Trimming took off 1 base at V and 8 bases at J, with 12 bases between the two ends. The germline V gene has CDR1 MNHNY and CDR2 SVGAGI (reference sequence). The CDR3 here is CASSYYGLSDSPLHF. DNA of the CDR3: TGTGCCAGCAGTTACTATGGACTTTCGGATTCACCCCTCCACTTT.

There are a few counts of this clonotype. This rearrangement joins TRBV20-1 to TRBJ2-3, with 8 bases lining up with TRBD2. V lost 6 bases to trimming and J lost 4 bases; unmatched junction nucleotides: 12. The CDR3 contains 15 residues. Germline loops: CDR1 DFQATT, CDR2 SNEGSKA (reference sequence). CDR3 sequence: CSAHRGGGGSDTQYF. CDR3 coding DNA: TGCAGTGCCCACCGGGGGGGGGGCGGGTCAGATACGCAGTATTTT.

This clonotype was observed many times. This sequence joins TRBV27 and TRBJ2-7; 9 bases match TRBD2. J was trimmed by 3 bases and V by 3 bases; bases with no gene match: 6. The CDR3 runs to 15 residues. In germline, CDR1 is MNHEY, CDR2 SMNVEV (reference sequence). CDR3 bases: TGTGCCAGCAGTTTGGCCGGGACTAGCTTCTACGAGCAGTACTTC. Encoded protein: CASSLAGTSFYEQYF.

V and J are TRBV5-5 and TRBJ2-1; tentative D call: TRBD1 (6 bases). Germline CDR1 and CDR2: SGHKS and YYEKEE (reference sequence). The length of the CDR3 is 16 residues. Trimming removed 4 bases at V and 5 bases at J, with 19 bases between. CDR3 sequence reads: CASSHPTGQENNEQFF. The CDR3 DNA reads TGTGCCAGCAGCCATCCCACAGGGCAGGAGAACAATGAGCAGTTCTTC.

This clonotype was found many times. The J gene is TRBJ2-7, the V gene TRBV2, with 7 bases that match TRBD2. Trimming removed 7 bases from V and 2 bases from J; junction bases left unmatched: 8. The CDR3 contains 14 residues. CDR1 is SNHLY and CDR2 is FYNNEI in the germline V gene. Written as DNA, the CDR3 is TGTGCCAGCACCCAGGACGGACTAGCCTACGAGCAGTACTTC. It yields the protein CASTQDGLAYEQYF. Full variable domain (missing parts from reference TRBV2 and TRBJ2-7): EPEVTQTPSHQVTQMGQEVILRCVPISNHLYFYWYRQILGQKVEFLVSFYNNEISEKSEIFDDQFSVERPDGSNFTLKIRSTKLEDSAMYFCASTQDGLAYEQYFGPGTRLTVT.

This clonotype was seen only a few times. The V call is TRBV9, the J call TRBJ2-7, with 8 bases identical to TRBD1. The germline CDR1 and CDR2 sequences are SGDLS and YYNGEE. With 0 bases clipped from V and 3 bases from J, the junction kept 5 bases outside the gene matches. CDR3 length equals 15 residues. The CDR3 spells CASSVDPGQGYEQYF. The CDR3 DNA follows: TGTGCCAGCAGCGTAGACCCAGGACAGGGCTACGAGCAGTACTTC.

This clonotype was seen more than once but under ten times. The chain uses TRBV27 and TRBJ1-1; D is unclear. Trimming pared 5 bases from V and 6 bases from J, leaving 10 bases between. CDR3 length: 12 amino acids. CDR1 and CDR2 from the germline V gene are MNHEY and SMNVEV (reference sequence). CDR3: CASSDVGAEAFF. The CDR3 nucleotides read TGTGCCAGCAGTGACGTAGGAGCTGAAGCTTTCTTT.

This chain joins TRBV6-9 and TRBJ1-2, with D possibly TRBD1 on 5 matching bases. Germline lookup yields CDR1 MNHGY and CDR2 SVAAGI. V lost 3 bases, J lost 4 bases, and 12 bases lay in between. This CDR3 comprises 14 residues. This CDR3 reads CASSYGAGGYGYTF. The CDR3 DNA is TGTGCCAGCAGTTACGGTGCGGGGGGCTATGGCTACACCTTC.

This clonotype was observed many times. CDR3 loop: CSVRGAWDTEAFF. Here the CDR3 DNA reads TGCAGCGTCCGAGGGGCTTGGGACACTGAAGCTTTCTTT. The chain is built from TRBV29-1 and TRBJ1-1; weak D call: TRBD1 (5 bases). CDR1 is SQVTM and CDR2 is ANQGSEA in the germline V gene. This CDR3 contains 13 residues. The V and J ends lost 6 bases and 3 bases respectively, with 14 bases between them.

This clonotype was counted once. V usage is TRBV10-3 and J usage is TRBJ2-7; TRBD1 matches 10 bases. The CDR3 is 11 amino acids. Germline CDR1 reads ENHRY; CDR2 reads SYGVKD. V lost 9 bases, J lost 6 bases, and 2 bases stayed unmatched. The DNA of the CDR3 is TGTGCCATTTGGACAGGGGGCGAGCAGTACTTC. Protein: CAIWTGGEQYF.